This T cell receptor beta chain was found in a study of radiotherapy plus CTLA-4 blockade in lung cancer. Points from the study as a whole: In blood, TCR clones derived from the tumor expanded after radiotherapy plus ipilimumab. Among reported predictors of response, early blood T cell clone dynamics with interferon-beta performed best.

In regard to this clone: The antigen remains undetermined.

Repertoires were generated with immunoSEQ multiplex PCR, while TCRdb's copy carries only in-frame clones and drops some. The table has more than 90,000 clones, about 90% seen once; the top ten hold 4.9%. There are 11 residues in the CDR3. The germline V gene encodes CDR1 SQVTM and CDR2 ANQGSEA. V was pared by 1 base and J by 8 bases, with 8 bases between. This TCR came from a human donor with non-small cell lung cancer that progressed on radiotherapy plus ipilimumab. The source was peripheral blood, collected from a patient treated with radiotherapy plus ipilimumab. The V gene is TRBV29-1, the J gene TRBJ1-2; unclear D gene. The CDR3 protein is CSVEVRVGYTF. The CDR3 coding sequence is TGCAGCGTTGAAGTTAGGGTCGGCTACACCTTC.